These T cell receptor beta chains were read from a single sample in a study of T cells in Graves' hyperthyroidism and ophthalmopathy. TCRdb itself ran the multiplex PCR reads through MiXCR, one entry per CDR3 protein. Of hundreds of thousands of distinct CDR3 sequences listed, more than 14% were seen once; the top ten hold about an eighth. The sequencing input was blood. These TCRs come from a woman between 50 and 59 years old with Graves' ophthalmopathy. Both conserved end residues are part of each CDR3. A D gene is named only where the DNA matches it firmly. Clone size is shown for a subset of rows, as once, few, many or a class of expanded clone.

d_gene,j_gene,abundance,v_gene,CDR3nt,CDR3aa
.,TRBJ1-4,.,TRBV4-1,TGCGCCAGCAGCAGGACGGATATGCTCGAAAAACTGTTTTTT,CASSRTDMLEKLFF
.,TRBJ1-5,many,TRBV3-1,TGTGCCAGCAGCCAAGGGTTTAGTTCTACTAACAATCAGCCCCAGCATTTT,CASSQGFSSTNNQPQHF
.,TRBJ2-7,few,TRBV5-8,TGTGCCAGCCGAAAACCAGGGGATGCCTACGAGCAGTACTTC,CASRKPGDAYEQYF
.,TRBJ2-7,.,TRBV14,TGTGCCAGCAGCCAAGATTTTCGATACGAGCAGTACTTC,CASSQDFRYEQYF
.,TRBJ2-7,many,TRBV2,TGTGCCACCACTTACCCGGGACAAGGAAACTACGAGCAGTACTTC,CATTYPGQGNYEQYF
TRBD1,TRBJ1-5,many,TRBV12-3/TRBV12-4,TGTGCCAGCAGGCCAGGGGGGGATCAGCCCCAGCATTTT,CASRPGGDQPQHF
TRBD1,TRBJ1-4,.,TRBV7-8,TGTGCCAGCAGCTCTAGTAGCGGACAGGCTAATGAAAAACTGTTTTTT,CASSSSSGQANEKLFF
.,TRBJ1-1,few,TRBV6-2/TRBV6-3,TGTGCCAGCAGTTCCCGTCGAGAGGGTCCGAACACTGAAGCTTTCTTT,CASSSRREGPNTEAFF
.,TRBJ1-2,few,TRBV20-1,TGCAGTGCTAGTGGAAACCAGGGCTATGGCTACACCTTC,CSASGNQGYGYTF
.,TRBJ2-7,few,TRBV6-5,TGTGCCAGCAGTTACCGGGACACAAGCTCCTACGAGCAGTACTTC,CASSYRDTSSYEQYF
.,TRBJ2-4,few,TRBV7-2,TGTGCCAGCAGCTTGGTGAAGTCCAAAAACATTCAGTACTTC,CASSLVKSKNIQYF
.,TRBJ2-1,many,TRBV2,TGTGCCAGCGGATCCGTAGAACAGGGTTCCTACAATGAGCAGTTCTTC,CASGSVEQGSYNEQFF
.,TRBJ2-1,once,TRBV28,TGTGCCAGCAGTAAACTTGACTGGATCTCCTACACTGAGCAGTTCTTC,CASSKLDWISYTEQFF
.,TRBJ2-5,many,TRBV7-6,TGTGCCAGCAGCCCCGACGGACAGATCCAAGAGACCCAGTACTTC,CASSPDGQIQETQYF
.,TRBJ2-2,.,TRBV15,TGTGCCACCAGCAGCATACAAGTTTCCACCGGGGAGCTGTTTTTT,CATSSIQVSTGELFF
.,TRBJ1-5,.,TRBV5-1,TGCGCCAGCAGCTTGGGTACCGGCGGGTCGGGGGATCAGCCCCAGCATTTT,CASSLGTGGSGDQPQHF
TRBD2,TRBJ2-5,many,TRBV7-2,TGTGCCAGCACTAGCGGGAGTTCGGAGACCCAGTACTTC,CASTSGSSETQYF
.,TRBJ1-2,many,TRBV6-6,TGTGCCAGCAGTTACACAGGAACGCAACCTAACTATGGCTACACCTTC,CASSYTGTQPNYGYTF
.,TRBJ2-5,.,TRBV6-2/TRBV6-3,TGTGCCAGCAGTTGGACCACGAAGACCCAGTACTTC,CASSWTTKTQYF
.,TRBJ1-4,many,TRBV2,TGTGCCAGCAGTGAGATTGACAGAGAAAAACTGTTTTTT,CASSEIDREKLFF
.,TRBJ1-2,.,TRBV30,TGTGCCTGGAGGATACAGGGCATTAACTATGGCTACACCTTC,CAWRIQGINYGYTF
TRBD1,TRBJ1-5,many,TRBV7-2,TGTGCCAGCAGCTTTGGACAGGGACCTTACTATAGCAATCAGCCCCAGCATTTT,CASSFGQGPYYSNQPQHF
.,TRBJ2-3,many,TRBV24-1,TGTGCCACCAGCCCCGAGGCGGGACATGGAACAGATACGCAGTATTTT,CATSPEAGHGTDTQYF
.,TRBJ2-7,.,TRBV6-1,TGTGCCAGCAGGGTAGAATGGGGACACCCGGGGTACGAGCAGTACTTC,CASRVEWGHPGYEQYF
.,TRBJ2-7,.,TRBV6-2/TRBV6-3,TGTGCCAGCAGTGAATTGAGCTCCTACGAGCAGTACTTC,CASSELSSYEQYF
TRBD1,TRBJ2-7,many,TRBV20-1,TGCAGTGCTACCGGGACAGTATCCTACGAGCAGTACTTC,CSATGTVSYEQYF
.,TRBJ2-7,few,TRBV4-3,TGCGCCAGCAGCCAAGAATTCGCCGGTCCGGGGGTGACCCCCTACGAGCAGTACTTC,CASSQEFAGPGVTPYEQYF
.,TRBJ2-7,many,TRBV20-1,TGCAGTGCTAGAGGGCCGGGCTACGAGCAGTACTTC,CSARGPGYEQYF
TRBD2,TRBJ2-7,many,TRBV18,TGTGCCAGCTCACCCACACTTAGCGGGAGTTTTTACGAGCAGTACTTC,CASSPTLSGSFYEQYF
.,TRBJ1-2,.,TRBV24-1,TGTGCCACCAGTGAGAAAGTGAGAAACTATGGCTACACCTTC,CATSEKVRNYGYTF
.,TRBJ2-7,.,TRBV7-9,TGTGCCAGCAGCCCTAATATACCCCGACAGTACTTC,CASSPNIPRQYF
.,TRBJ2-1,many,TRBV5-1,TGCGCCAGCAGCTTGCAACTAAAGAGGGCCAATGAGCAGTTCTTC,CASSLQLKRANEQFF
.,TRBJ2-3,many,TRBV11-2,TGTGCCAGCAGCTCAGGATCCAGGGCAGATACGCAGTATTTT,CASSSGSRADTQYF
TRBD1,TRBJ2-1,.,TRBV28,TGTGCCAGCAGCGTAACGGGACAGGGGGACGAGCAGTTCTTC,CASSVTGQGDEQFF
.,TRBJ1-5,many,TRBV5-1,TGCGCCAGCAGCTTGGGTGGCTACGGGGGCAATCAGCCCCAGCATTTT,CASSLGGYGGNQPQHF
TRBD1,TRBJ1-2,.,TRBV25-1,TGTGCCAGCAGTGAATTCAAATACAGGGGGGTCTATGGCTACACCTTC,CASSEFKYRGVYGYTF
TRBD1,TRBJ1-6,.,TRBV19,TGTGCCAGTAGTATCGTAGCCGGGACAGCTAATTCACCCCTCCACTTT,CASSIVAGTANSPLHF
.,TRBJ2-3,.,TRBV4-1,TGCGCCAGCAGCCAGGGGGAGGTTGCAGATACGCAGTATTTT,CASSQGEVADTQYF